The sequence of this TCR beta chain was determined in a study of blood T cell repertoires in COVID-19. Study-level information: Acute and convalescent COVID-19 specimens originated in the United States, Italy and Spain. PBMCs, B-cell-depleted T cells, or T cells provided the cDNA or gDNA that made up the material.

Original processing notes: Amplification of reference gene primers provided the estimated nucleated cell counts. Libraries were prepared by immunoSEQ multiplex PCR; TCRdb keeps only in-frame clonotypes and omits some of them. V, J and clone size are taken as reported in that table, and D and trimming were inferred from the DNA itself. The profile shows nearly 200,000 clones, around 80% of them singletons. The CDR3 consists of 13 residues. The V end was cut by 6 bases, the J end by 5 bases, with 13 bases between. CDR1 and CDR2 (germline): SEHNR, FQNEAQ (reference sequence). The chain joins TRBV7-9 to TRBJ1-2; TRBD1 might be the D (6 bases). Sequenced material: peripheral blood. This clonotype was sampled from a human donor in a cohort sampled during active COVID-19. The CDR3 region has the DNA TGTGCCAGCAGACTGGACAGCTTATATGGCTACACCTTC. Amino acids: CASRLDSLYGYTF.